The T cell receptor (beta chain) under discussion was sequenced for a study of blood T cell repertoires in COVID-19. Study overall: Spain, Italy and the United States supplied samples that represented acute and convalescent COVID-19. PBMCs, B-cell-depleted T cells, or T cells were the source of the cDNA or gDNA that made up the material.

Germline-derived CDR1 and CDR2 are LGHDT and YNNKEL (reference sequence). V dropped 0 bases and J dropped 8 bases, with 13 bases sitting between them. CDR3 length: 15 amino acids. Authors' data handling: By means of reference gene primer amplification, nucleated cell counts were estimated. Method: immunoSEQ multiplex PCR; TCRdb's copy keeps in-frame clones and lacks some. V, J and clone size were drawn from that table, and D and trimming were deduced from the DNA. Counted here are 110,000 to 150,000 clones, about 80% occurring once; the ten biggest clones make up over 2.5%. Sequencing was performed on peripheral blood. This clonotype was sampled from a woman older than 75 with acute or convalescent COVID-19. This chain connects TRBV3-1 (or the pseudogene TRBV3-2) to TRBJ1-4, with a tentative D call TRBD1 (6 bases). The CDR3 DNA follows: TGTGCCAGCAGCCAAGATATCAGGGGAGGGGAAAAACTGTTTTTT. Its translation is CASSQDIRGGEKLFF.